This TCR beta chain was profiled in a study of identical twins. All donors comprised healthy Caucasians. TCRdb recomputed calls from the 5' RACE reads with MiXCR, one row per CDR3 protein. The repertoire holds 700,000 to 950,000 distinct CDR3 sequences, with 9% to 15% as singletons. These data also featured in a second study, about yellow fever vaccine responses in identical twins.

Sequenced input: PBMCs. This clonotype was sampled from a woman aged 18-29 years in good health.

The CDR3 here is CASSLEGAFQETQYF. Here the CDR3 DNA reads TGTGCCAGCAGTTTGGAGGGGGCCTTTCAAGAGACCCAGTACTTC. The J gene is TRBJ2-5, the V gene TRBV12-3 or TRBV12-4, with D possibly matching TRBD1 (7 bases). The V end was cut by 3 bases, the J end by 2 bases, with 13 bases between. The CDR3 has 15 amino acids.